The 11 T cell receptor beta chains listed next were all sequenced from one sample in a study of T cells in Graves' hyperthyroidism and ophthalmopathy. RNA transcripts yielded amplified TCR beta CDR3 regions. Using the HTBI primer set, a first-round RT-PCR was run on the TCR CDR3. TCRdb reanalysed the multiplex PCR reads using MiXCR and keeps one entry per CDR3 protein. The data contain some 460,000 distinct CDR3 sequences, 15% to 19% of them singletons. Source material: blood. The receptor set was obtained from a woman between 18 and 30 years old with Graves' hyperthyroidism.

This clonotype was counted a single time. The junction does not match germline at one end; this may be a read error. V usage is TRBV6-4 and J usage is TRBJ2-5, with 7 nucleotides matching TRBD2. The CDR3 sequence is 18 residues long. Germline loops: CDR1 MRHNA, CDR2 SNTAGT. For the CDR3, the DNA is TGTGCCAGCAGTTACTCGTGGGCCAGCGGGGACTCCCGAGGGACCCAGTACTTC. Its translation is CASSYSWASGDSRGTQYF.

Details on this clonotype: The conserved phenylalanine or tryptophan normally closing the CDR3 is absent here, so this likely arose from a read error. The chain is built from TRBV27 and TRBJ2-3, with no clear D. CDR1 and CDR2 from the germline V gene are MNHEY and SMNVEV (reference sequence). V lost 4 bases to trimming and J lost 0 bases, with 5 bases between them. The CDR3 sequence is 13 residues long. The CDR3 reads CASSSASTDTQYL. Written as DNA, the CDR3 is TGTGCCAGCAGTTCCGCTAGCACAGATACGCAGTATCTT.

A word on this clonotype: Given a much more abundant clone one base away, this may be a read error. The rearrangement joins TRBV28 to TRBJ2-3; D unclear. The CDR3 sequence is 14 residues long. Per the germline V gene, CDR1 is MDHEN and CDR2 is SYDVKM. This chain's CDR3 is CANSFPPATDTQYF. In DNA, the CDR3 is TGTGCCAACAGTTTCCCCCCGGCCACAGATACGCAGTATTTT. The entire variable domain, with the rest obtained from reference TRBV28 and TRBJ2-3, is as follows: DVKVTQSSRYLVKRTGEKVFLECVQDMDHENMFWYRQDPGLGLRLIYFSYDVKMKEKGDIPEGYSVSREKKERFSLILESASTNQTSMYLCANSFPPATDTQYFGPGTRLTVL.

This clonotype was observed at least ten times. The V and J genes are TRBV10-3 and TRBJ2-5, with 7 bases identical to TRBD1. V lost 6 bases and J lost 7; bases outside the gene matches: 8. In germline, CDR1 is ENHRY, CDR2 SYGVKD. The CDR3 is 13 amino acids. The CDR3 reads CAISGQDPGTQYF. The CDR3 region has the DNA TGTGCCATCAGCGGACAGGACCCAGGGACCCAGTACTTC.

This clonotype has ten or more counts. The chain employs TRBV6-1 and TRBJ1-1; TRBD1 agrees at 9 bases. The CDR3 length is 14 residues. J gave up 4 bases and V 7 bases, and 7 bases lay outside the gene matches. Germline values: CDR1 MNHNS, CDR2 SASEGT. The CDR3 nucleotides are TGTGCCAGCACAACACAGGGGGCAGGCACTGAAGCTTTCTTT. Protein product: CASTTQGAGTEAFF.

At least ten counts were recorded for this clonotype. This rearrangement joins TRBV6-2 or TRBV6-3 to TRBJ2-7, with TRBD2 matching over 9 bases. CDR3 length: 13 amino acids. The V gene's germline CDR1 is MNHEY and CDR2 SVGEGT. V lost 6 bases, J lost 5 bases, and 5 bases stayed unmatched. The CDR3 is CASRRGGDNEQYF. CDR3 nucleotide sequence: TGTGCCAGCAGGCGGGGGGGAGACAACGAGCAGTACTTC.

The sample holds a few counts of this clonotype. The rearrangement uses TRBV29-1 and TRBJ2-5; a possible D gene is TRBD1 (5 bases). Trimming stripped 3 bases from V and 4 bases from J, with 12 bases between. CDR1 and CDR2 (germline): SQVTM, ANQGSEA. CDR3 length equals 13 residues. The CDR3 loop is CSVDKGAGETQYF. The CDR3 coding sequence is TGCAGCGTTGATAAAGGGGCCGGAGAGACCCAGTACTTC.

This clonotype has a count of ten or more. The chain carries TRBV20-1 and TRBJ2-3; TRBD2 agrees at 11 bases. CDR1 DFQATT and CDR2 SNEGSKA come from the germline V gene (reference sequence). The CDR3 has 16 amino acids. Losses at the gene ends were 4 bases for V and 4 bases for J; bases not matched to a gene: 10. Here the CDR3 DNA reads TGCAGTGCTACCCGGACGACTAGCGGGAAGGCAGATACGCAGTATTTT. Translating it yields CSATRTTSGKADTQYF.

This clonotype was picked up a small number of times. The chain couples TRBV2 to TRBJ2-5; D remains unclear. This CDR3 spans 14 amino acids. The V end lost 2 bases, the J end lost 0 bases, and 7 bases lay between the germline ends. Per the germline V gene, CDR1 is SNHLY and CDR2 is FYNNEI. CDR3 DNA sequence: TGTGCCAGCAGTGAATACGGCTACCAAGAGACCCAGTACTTC. It codes for CASSEYGYQETQYF.

The chain combines TRBV30 with TRBJ2-7; 11 nucleotides match TRBD2. The CDR3 is made up of 16 amino acids. CDR1 is GTSNPN and CDR2 is SVGIG in the germline V gene (reference sequence). V dropped 1 base and J dropped 6; count of bases not matched to a gene: 11. The CDR3 bases are TGTGCCTGGAGTGGGTTAGCGGGAGGGCCTCGCTCCGAGCAGTACTTC. Protein product: CAWSGLAGGPRSEQYF.

This clonotype occurred many times. The chain couples TRBV20-1 to TRBJ2-5; 7 positions agree with TRBD1. CDR3 length equals 14 residues. The ends lost 5 bases at V and 5 bases at J; junction bases unmatched: 11. Germline assignment: CDR1 DFQATT and CDR2 SNEGSKA (reference sequence). As DNA, the CDR3 is TGCAGTGCTCCAATACCCGGACAGGCTGAGACCCAGTACTTC. It encodes CSAPIPGQAETQYF.